This entry describes one T cell receptor (beta chain). Its target is not known. Original processing methods: With immunoSEQ giving junction-only sequences and no quality scores, filtering differed. Sequenced by immunoSEQ multiplex PCR; TCRdb stores in-frame clones only, minus some. The D gene and trimming were derived from the DNA, and the V and J assignments and clone size from that table. The table records 2 million to 2.5 million clones, roughly 95% of them present only once. The sample originates from a study of shared clonotypes between healthy human individuals. V shed 1 base and J 15 bases; nucleotides not matched to a gene: 8. This CDR3 is built from 13 residues. CDR1 is SGHTA and CDR2 is FQGNSA in the germline V gene. Whole-study findings and limits: Generation probabilities of non-shared clonotypes were lower (relative to those shared by all four donors). A handful of donors had approximately 4.6% of their naive CD4 clonotypes in common. Naive subsets typically showed greater estimated richness than memory subsets.

Sequenced sample: naive CD4+ T cells sorted from blood. The subset was: CD45RA+ positively selected. The receptor comes from a man aged 18-30 years in good health. This chain connects TRBV7-2 to TRBJ1-5; 8 bases fit TRBD1. The chain's CDR3 is CASSLGPTGAWHF. The CDR3 DNA reads as TGTGCCAGCAGCTTAGGTCCGACAGGGGCTTGGCATTTT.